This TCR beta chain was identified during a study of shared clonotypes between healthy human individuals. Study background: The study drew on a couple of women and three men aged 18 to 49 as donors. Each donor's CD8 memory used one plate, CD8 naive two, each CD4 subset three.

Comments on this clone: The antigen is undetermined.

CD8 memory merged CD45RO+ with CCR7-negative CD45RA+ TemRA cells. Study results and limitations: Non-shared clonotypes were found to have lower generation probabilities than the clonotypes that were shared by all four of the sorted-subset donors.

V was cut by 6 bases and J by 6 bases, with 18 bases left in between. The CDR3 totals 14 residues. Germline CDR1 MNHNS, CDR2 SASEGT. Profiled with immunoSEQ multiplex PCR; TCRdb holds only in-frame clones, not every one. The table lists around 690,000 clones, roughly 87% of them singletons, with 34% in the top ten. This clonotype originated in a man between 18 and 35 years old in good health. Some clones in this sample may be carry-over from other donors' samples. The chain combines TRBV6-1 with TRBJ2-7, with D possibly being TRBD1 (6 bases). Source material: memory CD8+ T cells from PBMCs. Sample subset: CD45RO+ cells pooled with CCR7-negative TemRA cells. The CDR3 here is CASSATGLGGEQYF. For the CDR3, the DNA is TGTGCCAGCAGCGCCACCGGTTTAGGGGGCGAGCAGTACTTC.